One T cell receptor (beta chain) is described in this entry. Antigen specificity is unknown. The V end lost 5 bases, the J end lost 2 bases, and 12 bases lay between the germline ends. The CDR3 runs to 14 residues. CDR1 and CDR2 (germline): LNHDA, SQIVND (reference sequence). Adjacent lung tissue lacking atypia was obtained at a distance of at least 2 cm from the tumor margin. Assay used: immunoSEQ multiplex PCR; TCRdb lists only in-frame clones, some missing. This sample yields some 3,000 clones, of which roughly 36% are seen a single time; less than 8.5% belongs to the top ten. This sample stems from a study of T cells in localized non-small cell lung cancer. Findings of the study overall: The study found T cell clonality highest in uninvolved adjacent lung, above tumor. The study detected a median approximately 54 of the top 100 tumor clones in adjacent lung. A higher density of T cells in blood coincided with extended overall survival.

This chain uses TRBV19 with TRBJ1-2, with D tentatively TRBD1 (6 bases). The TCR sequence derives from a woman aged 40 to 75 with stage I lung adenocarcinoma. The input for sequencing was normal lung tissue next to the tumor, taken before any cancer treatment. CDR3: CASSPQTGNYGYTF. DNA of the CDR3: TGTGCCAGTAGTCCTCAGACAGGAAACTATGGCTACACCTTC.